This is a list of T cell receptor beta chains from one sample in a study of T cell responses to AZD1222 COVID-19 vaccine. This table comes from immunoSEQ multiplex PCR, and its TCRdb copy is limited to in-frame clones, with some not included. The sample shows over 95,000 clones, approximately 90% of them seen only once. The specimen was peripheral blood, collected on day 0 of AZD1222 vaccination. Receptors were obtained from an adult in good health. Both conserved end residues are part of each CDR3. D genes are given only for firm matches. Not every row has a clone size; where given, it reads once, few, many or a size class.

TGTGCCAGCAGCTTGACAGGAACCTTCTCTAACTATGGCTACACCTTC,CASSLTGTFSNYGYTF,TRBV13,NA,TRBJ1-2,NA
TGTGCCAGCAGTTTAAGGGGACAAGAGACCCAGTACTTC,CASSLRGQETQYF,TRBV12-3/TRBV12-4,once,TRBJ2-5,NA
TGTCTGGCCTTAACGCTTTATGGCTACACCTTC,CLALTLYGYTF,TRBV30,NA,TRBJ1-2,NA
TGTGCCAGCAGCCTATTAACAGGAAGCACAGATACGCAGTATTTT,CASSLLTGSTDTQYF,TRBV14,NA,TRBJ2-3,NA
TGTGCCACCAGTGAGGCCGGGACAGGATTAGATGGGGCCAACGTCCTGACTTTC,CATSEAGTGLDGANVLTF,TRBV24-1,NA,TRBJ2-6,TRBD1
TGTGCCAGACAGGCTTCCCCCCAAGAGACCCAGTACTTC,CARQASPQETQYF,TRBV7-9,NA,TRBJ2-5,NA
TGTGCCAGCAGCCCACCCTCCTTTAAGACTAGCGGGGGGAATGAGCAGTACTTC,CASSPPSFKTSGGNEQYF,TRBV4-2,NA,TRBJ2-7,TRBD2
TGTGCAGGGGGAGGGGAACAGCAGCCCCAGCATTTT,CAGGGEQQPQHF,TRBV5-6,few,TRBJ1-5,NA
TGTGCCAGCAGTTACGGTACGAATCAGCCCCAGCATTTT,CASSYGTNQPQHF,TRBV6-2/TRBV6-3,NA,TRBJ1-5,NA
TGTGCCAGGGAGGAGGGTCAAATCGGCAACACCGGGGAGCTGTTTTTT,CAREEGQIGNTGELFF,TRBV7-9,NA,TRBJ2-2,NA
TGTGCCACCTTCGGGGATGTGGATAATTCACCCCTCCACTTT,CATFGDVDNSPLHF,TRBV10-3,NA,TRBJ1-6,NA
TGCGCCAGCAGAACAGGGAGAGTCCTGGCTGGGGCCAACGTCCTGACTTTC,CASRTGRVLAGANVLTF,TRBV5-1,NA,TRBJ2-6,NA
TGTGCCAGCAGTTTATCGTCGCAGGGGGGCCACTATGGCTACACCTTC,CASSLSSQGGHYGYTF,TRBV27,NA,TRBJ1-2,TRBD1
TGTGCCAGTAGTTCCCAGGGGGCTGGCACTGAAGCTTTCTTT,CASSSQGAGTEAFF,TRBV19,NA,TRBJ1-1,TRBD1
TGTGCCAGCAGTGAGGTCGCAGCTAGCACAGATACGCAGTATTTT,CASSEVAASTDTQYF,TRBV2,few,TRBJ2-3,NA
TGCGCCAGCAGCTTGGCAGGGACCGGCCAGCCCCAGCATTTT,CASSLAGTGQPQHF,TRBV5-1,NA,TRBJ1-5,NA
TGTGCCAGCAGGCGAGCGAACACTGAAGCTTTCTTT,CASRRANTEAFF,TRBV12-3/TRBV12-4,NA,TRBJ1-1,NA
TGTGCCAGCAGATCGACCCGGGACCTGACCTACGAGCAGTACTTC,CASRSTRDLTYEQYF,TRBV28,once,TRBJ2-7,NA
TGTGCCAGCAGCTTGGCAGGGGGCCCCTCGGGGAACACTGAAGCTTTCTTT,CASSLAGGPSGNTEAFF,TRBV5-5,NA,TRBJ1-1,TRBD1
TGTGCCAGCAGTCAGACGGCTCAGGTAGAGGACACTGAAGCTTTCTTT,CASSQTAQVEDTEAFF,TRBV13,NA,TRBJ1-1,NA
TGTGCCAGCAGTCTCGGCCAGCTGGCTTTCTTT,CASSLGQLAFF,TRBV6-2/TRBV6-3,NA,TRBJ1-1,NA
TGTGCCAGCAGCCAAGAGCCATATAGCAATCAGCCCCAGCATTTT,CASSQEPYSNQPQHF,TRBV4-2,NA,TRBJ1-5,NA
TGTGCCAGCAGTCAAACAGGGCAAGAGCAGTACTTC,CASSQTGQEQYF,TRBV4-2,NA,TRBJ2-7,NA
TGTGCCAGCAGCGTAGGCCAGGGTGGAACCTACGAGCAGTACTTC,CASSVGQGGTYEQYF,TRBV9,NA,TRBJ2-7,NA
TGTGCCAGCAGCCCATCTATCGGACAGGGCAACGCCTACGAGCAGTACTTC,CASSPSIGQGNAYEQYF,TRBV11-3,NA,TRBJ2-7,TRBD1
TGCGCCAGCAGCGATAGCGGGGTGGGCATAAACATTCAGTACTTC,CASSDSGVGINIQYF,TRBV5-1,NA,TRBJ2-4,TRBD2
TGTGCCAGCAGCCTACGGGGGGTTGATGAGCAGTTCTTC,CASSLRGVDEQFF,TRBV11-3,NA,TRBJ2-1,TRBD2
TGTGCCAGCAGCGAGCAGGGGACCCATGAGCAGTTCTTC,CASSEQGTHEQFF,TRBV7-9,NA,TRBJ2-1,NA
TGTGCCAGCAGCGCAGGGGTTGGCAATCAGCCCCAGCATTTT,CASSAGVGNQPQHF,TRBV7-2,once,TRBJ1-5,NA
TGTGCCAGTAGTCTCGGCTTGGGACAGAACTATGGCTACACCTTC,CASSLGLGQNYGYTF,TRBV19,few,TRBJ1-2,TRBD1
TGTGCCAGCTCACCAGACAGGGGGTCGGCCCTCCACTTT,CASSPDRGSALHF,TRBV18,NA,TRBJ1-6,TRBD1
TGTGCCAGCAGCTTAGTTGCGGGGGCCTACGAGCAGTACTTC,CASSLVAGAYEQYF,TRBV7-9,NA,TRBJ2-7,TRBD2
TGTGCCAGTAGCCGGGACAGGAAGAACACTGAAGCTTTCTTT,CASSRDRKNTEAFF,TRBV19,NA,TRBJ1-1,TRBD1
TGCAGCGTAGCAGGGGGTTACGAGCAGTACTTC,CSVAGGYEQYF,TRBV29-1,NA,TRBJ2-7,TRBD1
TGTGCCAGCAGCGCCACGGCGGTCTACGAGCAGTACTTC,CASSATAVYEQYF,TRBV7-3,few,TRBJ2-7,NA
TGTGCCAGCAGCTCGACGACAGGGGGGTCCTATAATTCACCCCTCCACTTT,CASSSTTGGSYNSPLHF,TRBV7-8,NA,TRBJ1-6,TRBD1
TGCGCCAGCATCCGGGACACGGGAGACAATGAGCAGTTCTTC,CASIRDTGDNEQFF,TRBV5-1,NA,TRBJ2-1,NA
TGTGCCAGCAGGACAGGGGTGCGGCCCCAGCATTTT,CASRTGVRPQHF,TRBV27,NA,TRBJ1-5,TRBD1
TGTGCCAGCAGTAGGCCGGGGGACAGCACAGATACGCAGTATTTT,CASSRPGDSTDTQYF,TRBV27,NA,TRBJ2-3,NA
TGCAGTGCTAGTAAGGGGGATAGCAATCAGCCCCAGCATTTT,CSASKGDSNQPQHF,TRBV20-1,NA,TRBJ1-5,NA
TGTGCCAGCAGTCCCTTACCGGGACAGGGATGGGAAAAACTGTTTTTT,CASSPLPGQGWEKLFF,TRBV2,NA,TRBJ1-4,TRBD1
TGCGCCAGCAGCCAAGATAGGATGGGGGGTCCCTACGAGCAGTACTTC,CASSQDRMGGPYEQYF,TRBV4-3,NA,TRBJ2-7,NA
TGTGCCAGCAGCCAAGGAGACACCCTGTCGAACACTGAAGCTTTCTTT,CASSQGDTLSNTEAFF,TRBV3-1/TRBV3-2,NA,TRBJ1-1,NA
TGTGCCAGCAGCGGCAGGGGGATGAACACTGAAGCTTTCTTT,CASSGRGMNTEAFF,TRBV7-2,NA,TRBJ1-1,TRBD1
TGTGCCAGCAGCTTCCCGGGGGGGAATGAGCAGTTCTTC,CASSFPGGNEQFF,TRBV11-1,NA,TRBJ2-1,TRBD2
TGTGCCAGCAAGGGGATAGCGGGGCGCACAGATACGCAGTATTTT,CASKGIAGRTDTQYF,TRBV2,NA,TRBJ2-3,TRBD2
TGTGCCAGTTCGACCGAGGTGAGTTATCAGCCCCAGCATTTT,CASSTEVSYQPQHF,TRBV18,NA,TRBJ1-5,NA
TGTGCCAGCAGCCAAGGAGCAGCTAACTATGGCTACACCTTC,CASSQGAANYGYTF,TRBV5-6,NA,TRBJ1-2,NA
TGTGCCTGGGGTCGGCTACACAGCGACGGCTACACCTTC,CAWGRLHSDGYTF,TRBV30,NA,TRBJ1-2,NA
TGCGCCAGCAGTTCAACGGGACAGGGATCTTCCGAGCAGTACTTC,CASSSTGQGSSEQYF,TRBV5-1,once,TRBJ2-7,TRBD1
TGTGCCAGCTCACCGCGAAGGACAGGGGGGAACATCTATGGCTACACCTTC,CASSPRRTGGNIYGYTF,TRBV18,NA,TRBJ1-2,TRBD1